Following are 21 T cell receptor beta chains from one sample sequenced in a study of shared clonotypes between healthy human individuals. Assay used: immunoSEQ multiplex PCR; TCRdb lists only in-frame clones, some missing. The repertoire has some 2,000,000 clones, around 95% of them found once; the top ten carry 0.1% to 0.15%. The sample consisted of naive CD4+ T cells sorted from blood. This sample's subset: CD45RA+ positively selected. Receptors originate from a man aged 18 to 35 in good health.

The genes are TRBV5-1 and TRBJ1-2; D unclear. Deletions cut 3 bases from V and 2 bases from J, with 11 bases between. CDR1 and CDR2 from the germline V gene are SGHRS and YFSETQ. The CDR3 is made up of 14 amino acids. The CDR3 here is CASSSRTGNYGYTF. The CDR3 DNA sequence: TGCGCCAGCAGCTCCCGGACGGGAAACTATGGCTACACCTTC. The complete variable domain, with remaining parts taken from reference TRBV5-1 and TRBJ1-2, reads KAGVTQTPRYLIKTRGQQVTLSCSPISGHRSVSWYQQTPGQGLQFLFEYFSETQRNKGNFPGRFSGRQFSNSRSEMNVSTLELGDSALYLCASSSRTGNYGYTFGSGTRLTVV.

This clone was found once. V is TRBV30 and J is TRBJ2-2; 7 nucleotides align to TRBD2. Per the germline V gene, CDR1 is GTSNPN and CDR2 is SVGIG (reference sequence). V lost 3 bases to trimming and J lost 4 bases; unmatched junction nucleotides: 8. The CDR3 is made up of 15 amino acids. Here the CDR3 reads CAWSQGAGITGELFF. The CDR3 DNA sequence: TGTGCCTGGAGCCAGGGAGCGGGGATCACCGGGGAGCTGTTTTTT.

The V call is TRBV28, the J call TRBJ1-6, with a tentative D call TRBD1 (5 bases). Germline-derived CDR1 and CDR2 are MDHEN and SYDVKM. The CDR3 covers 16 residues. With 7 bases removed from V and 9 bases from J, the gap between germline ends came to 22 bases. CDR3 sequence: CASISRSGRWISPLHF. Here the CDR3 DNA reads TGTGCCAGCATTTCCCGATCGGGACGTTGGATTTCACCCCTCCACTTT.

The chain uses TRBV5-1 and TRBJ1-1; D might be TRBD1 (6 bases). This CDR3 contains 15 residues. Trimming took 3 bases from V and 6 from J, leaving 18 bases between them. The germline V gene has CDR1 SGHRS and CDR2 YFSETQ. CDR3 in amino acids: CASSYTGLVEAEAFF. The CDR3 bases are TGCGCCAGCAGCTATACAGGGTTGGTAGAGGCTGAAGCTTTCTTT.

Details on this clone: The sample carries other DNA sequences with the same CDR3. The chain joins TRBV18 to TRBJ2-7; D call uncertain. Germline lookup yields CDR1 KGHSH and CDR2 LQKENI. CDR3 length: 13 residues. V lost 2 bases, J lost 1 base, and 6 bases lay in between. The DNA of the CDR3 is TGTGCCAGCTCACCAGATTCTTCCTACGAGCAGTACTTC. It specifies CASSPDSSYEQYF.

V gene TRBV4-2 combines with J gene TRBJ1-2, with D perhaps TRBD1 (6 bases). Looked up from germline, CDR1 is LGHNA and CDR2 is YNFKEQ. Trimming removed 1 base at V and 7 bases at J, with 16 bases between. This CDR3 comprises 15 residues. The CDR3 here is CASSQGGGGRSGYTF. In nucleotides, the CDR3 is TGTGCCAGCAGCCAAGGGGGAGGGGGGCGAAGTGGCTACACCTTC.

The chain couples TRBV2 to TRBJ2-3, with D hard to call. The germline CDR1 and CDR2 sequences are SNHLY and FYNNEI. Deletions cut 3 bases from V and 8 bases from J, with 9 bases between. The CDR3 has 12 residues. The CDR3 loop reads CASSELESTQYF. The DNA of the CDR3 is TGTGCCAGCAGTGAGTTAGAAAGTACGCAGTATTTT.

This chain uses TRBV6-6 with TRBJ2-1; D gene uncertain. The CDR3 sequence is 13 residues long. V shed 5 bases and J shed 4 bases, with 9 bases lying between them. Germline V gives CDR1 MNHNY, CDR2 SVGAGI (reference sequence). The CDR3 is CASSAYQYNEQFF. CDR3 DNA: TGTGCCAGCAGTGCCTACCAATACAATGAGCAGTTCTTC.

V and J are TRBV5-1 and TRBJ1-6, with D unclear. V was cut by 0 bases and J by 7 bases, with 11 bases left in between. CDR3 length equals 15 residues. Germline-derived CDR1 and CDR2 are SGHRS and YFSETQ. DNA of the CDR3: TGCGCCAGCAGCTTGGTGTCCGGGAAGAATTCACCCCTCCACTTT. Its translation is CASSLVSGKNSPLHF.

The genes are TRBV7-9 and TRBJ2-7, with a possible D match to TRBD1 (6 bases). Trimming took 8 bases from V and 0 from J, leaving 14 bases between them. Germline lookup yields CDR1 SEHNR and CDR2 FQNEAQ (reference sequence). This CDR3 has 14 amino acids. The CDR3 region is CASGLRDNSYEQYF. CDR3 bases: TGTGCCAGCGGACTTCGGGACAACTCCTACGAGCAGTACTTC.

Worth noting for this clone: Other DNA sequences of this sample code for an identical CDR3. The chain joins TRBV2 to TRBJ2-7; 10 bases are shared with TRBD1. In germline, CDR1 is SNHLY, CDR2 FYNNEI. The CDR3 runs to 16 residues. V lost 0 bases, J lost 2 bases, and 4 bases stayed unmatched. CDR3: CASSEAGGQGAYEQYF. The CDR3 coding sequence is TGTGCCAGCAGTGAAGCAGGTGGACAGGGGGCCTACGAGCAGTACTTC.

This chain links TRBV5-1 with TRBJ1-6, with D maybe TRBD1 (6 bases). Germline loops: CDR1 SGHRS, CDR2 YFSETQ. The CDR3 runs 14 residues. V was clipped by 1 base and J by 7 bases, with 9 bases between them. The CDR3 loop reads CASSLNRENSPLHF. CDR3 DNA sequence: TGCGCCAGCAGCTTGAACAGGGAGAATTCACCCCTCCACTTT.

This clone has just one count. The V gene is TRBV19, the J gene TRBJ2-7, with 9 bases identical to TRBD1. The CDR3 length is 15 residues. With 3 bases clipped from V and 9 bases from J, the junction kept 12 bases outside the gene matches. The germline V gene encodes CDR1 LNHDA and CDR2 SQIVND (reference sequence). The CDR3 here is CASSIGRTGVMVQYF. CDR3 DNA: TGTGCCAGTAGTATCGGGCGGACAGGGGTGATGGTGCAGTACTTC.

The chain couples TRBV4-3 to TRBJ1-1; D gene ambiguous. The V end lost 0 bases, the J end lost 4 bases, and 6 bases lay between the germline ends. The CDR3 extends over 13 amino acids. The V gene's germline CDR1 is LGHNA and CDR2 YSLEER. CDR3 loop: CASSQESSTEAFF. In DNA form, the CDR3 reads TGCGCCAGCAGCCAAGAGAGCAGCACTGAAGCTTTCTTT.

The V call is TRBV19, the J call TRBJ2-1, with 8 bases identical to TRBD2. Trimming removed 7 bases from V and 6 bases from J; junction bases left unmatched: 11. The V gene's germline CDR1 is LNHDA and CDR2 SQIVND (reference sequence). CDR3 length: 15 residues. CDR3 in amino acids: CASTLRAGVPNEQFF. CDR3 nucleotides: TGTGCCAGTACCCTCAGAGCGGGAGTCCCCAATGAGCAGTTCTTC.

This chain joins TRBV11-2 and TRBJ2-2, with 9 bases lining up with TRBD1. Trimming cost V 1 base and J 6 bases; bases outside gene matches: 3. The CDR3 spans 15 residues. From germline, CDR1 is SGHAT and CDR2 FQNNGV. This CDR3 is CASSLGQGGAGELFF. The CDR3 DNA sequence: TGTGCCAGCAGCTTAGGACAGGGGGGAGCCGGGGAGCTGTTTTTT.

This sequence joins TRBV9 and TRBJ1-1; D uncertain. Between the trimmed V and J ends, which lost 0 bases and 2 bases, there was a span of 8 bases. There are 14 residues in the CDR3. Per the germline V gene, CDR1 is SGDLS and CDR2 is YYNGEE. The CDR3 region is CASSVAQFNTEAFF. CDR3 in DNA: TGTGCCAGCAGCGTAGCTCAGTTTAACACTGAAGCTTTCTTT.

The J gene is TRBJ1-4, the V gene TRBV7-9; no clear D. In germline, CDR1 is SEHNR, CDR2 FQNEAQ (reference sequence). Trimming shortened V by 1 base and J by 7 bases, and 7 bases separated the two germline ends. The CDR3 is 13 residues long. DNA for the CDR3: TGTGCCAGCAGCTTAGATTTAACTGAAAAACTGTTTTTT. This encodes CASSLDLTEKLFF.

CDR3 protein: CAVGDRGTDTQYF. As DNA, the CDR3 is TGTGCCGTAGGGGACAGGGGCACAGATACGCAGTATTTT. This chain connects TRBV10-3 to TRBJ2-3; 9 bases fit TRBD1. The CDR3 runs to 13 residues. CDR1 ENHRY and CDR2 SYGVKD come from the germline V gene. V lost 11 bases and J lost 1; bases outside the gene matches: 4.

The chain has TRBV27 and TRBJ1-4; maybe TRBD1 (6 bases). V dropped 6 bases and J dropped 4 bases, with 18 bases sitting between them. The CDR3 loop spans 16 amino acids. Germline values: CDR1 MNHEY, CDR2 SMNVEV (reference sequence). The DNA for the CDR3 is TGTGCCAGCAGCGAAGGTTCAGGGGCCCATAATGAAAAACTGTTTTTT. It yields the protein CASSEGSGAHNEKLFF.

The V call is TRBV19, the J call TRBJ1-2, with unresolved D. CDR1 is LNHDA, CDR2 SQIVND, per germline (reference sequence). This CDR3 has 14 residues. The V and J ends lost 7 bases and 4 bases respectively, with 16 bases between them. CDR3 amino acids: CASKNSDLGYGYTF. The CDR3 DNA is TGTGCCAGTAAGAACAGCGACCTTGGCTATGGCTACACCTTC.